The T cell receptor (beta chain) under discussion was sequenced for a study of T cells after yellow fever vaccination. At the level of the study: Fractions low in cell number were prepared with SMART-Seq v4 Ultra Low Input.

In this sample, this clonotype turned up many times. Via MiXCR, TCRdb re-called the 5' RACE reads, giving one row per CDR3 protein. The data contain about 360,000 distinct CDR3 sequences, roughly 6.2% of them singletons. The specimen was PBMCs, collected 5 days after the yellow fever booster vaccination. The receptor was derived from a man aged 30 to 39 who received the YFV17D yellow fever vaccine.

The CDR3 DNA is TGTGCCAGCAGCTTATCACAGGAGGAGACCCAGTACTTC. Protein: CASSLSQEETQYF. The chain employs TRBV7-3 and TRBJ2-5; the D gene is possibly TRBD1 (5 bases). Germline V gives CDR1 SGHTA, CDR2 FQGTGA. Trimming left V 2 bases short and J 5 bases short, with 9 bases between. There are 13 residues in the CDR3. The full variable domain, its missing parts supplied by reference TRBV7-3 and TRBJ2-5, is GAGVSQTPSNKVTEKGKYVELRCDPISGHTALYWYRQSLGQGPEFLIYFQGTGAADDSGLPNDRFFAVRPEGSVSTLKIQRTERGDSAVYLCASSLSQEETQYFGPGTRLLVL.